This passage covers 6 T cell receptor beta chains from one sample sequenced in a study of immunodeficiency. Notes on the study in general: Patients and controls had similar CD4+ T cell V-J pairing and entropy.

No antigen has been identified for these receptors. Produced via immunoSEQ multiplex PCR; TCRdb's table is partial and in-frame only. This sample has 2,000 to 2,500 clones, with about nine tenths found just once. Material for sequencing was CD4+ T cells from blood. Every receptor here comes from a woman younger than 35 with POLD1 deficiency.

The gene calls are TRBV3-1 (or the pseudogene TRBV3-2) and TRBJ1-1; perhaps TRBD1 as D (5 bases). Germline V lookup: CDR1 LGHDT, CDR2 YNNKEL (reference sequence). There are 14 residues in the CDR3. The ends were cut back, 4 bases at V and 2 bases at J, with 11 bases in the middle. CDR3 DNA: TGTGCCAGCAGCCCCTGGACAACCAACACTGAAGCTTTCTTT. Encoded protein: CASSPWTTNTEAFF.

This chain joins TRBV5-4 and TRBJ2-7, with 10 bases aligning to TRBD2. The CDR3 totals 17 residues. The V and J ends lost 3 bases and 4 bases, in that order; junction bases with no gene match: 13. Germline CDR1 is SGHNT and CDR2 is YYREEE (reference sequence). The CDR3 spells CASSSGQRLAGVYEQYF. The CDR3 DNA reads as TGTGCCAGCAGCTCAGGACAAAGGCTAGCGGGAGTGTACGAGCAGTACTTC.

The V gene is TRBV11-1, the J gene TRBJ1-1; D call uncertain. The CDR3 is 13 amino acids. V gave up 0 bases and J gave up 7 bases, with 9 bases separating them. CDR1 is SGHAT, CDR2 FQDESV, per germline (reference sequence). The CDR3 loop reads CASSLAGFGEAFF. The CDR3 nucleotides read TGTGCCAGCAGCTTAGCTGGATTTGGTGAAGCTTTCTTT.

This clone showed up just a few times. The chain is built from TRBV3-1 (or the pseudogene TRBV3-2) and TRBJ1-5; D unresolved. Germline V CDR1 and CDR2: LGHDT, YNNKEL (reference sequence). Trimming cost V 4 bases and J 11 bases, with 24 bases left between them. The CDR3 spans 16 residues. CDR3 protein: CASSPGEGSSIGAQHF. The CDR3 DNA reads as TGTGCCAGCAGCCCCGGGGAGGGTAGCTCAATAGGAGCCCAGCATTTT.

This clone turned up a few times. V is TRBV11-3 and J is TRBJ2-3, with TRBD1 as a possible D gene (6 bases). Deletions cut 2 bases from V and 8 bases from J, with 23 bases between. Germline CDR1 SGHNT, CDR2 YENEEA. This CDR3 is 17 amino acids long. The CDR3 sequence is CASSLNPQGRVMTTQYF. Here the CDR3 DNA reads TGTGCCAGCAGCTTAAACCCACAGGGTAGAGTTATGACTACGCAGTATTTT.

CDR3 amino acids: CASRRTPRAQPQHF. CDR3 in DNA: TGTGCCAGCAGACGGACCCCCAGGGCTCAGCCCCAGCATTTT. The rearrangement uses TRBV28 and TRBJ1-5; maybe TRBD1 (5 bases). Deletions cut 6 bases from V and 6 bases from J, with 15 bases between. The CDR3 is 14 residues long. From germline, CDR1 is MDHEN and CDR2 SYDVKM.